The 17 T cell receptor beta chains reported below all come from one sample, sequenced in a study of blood T cells in healthy people across ages (dated by TCRdb to 2015 to 2017). Libraries were prepared through 5' RACE. The sample was run on an Illumina HiSeq 2500. A second PCR of roughly 6 to 12 cycles was performed with a sample-barcoded 5' primer and a J-beta primer mix. Using fastp at Q25 and MiXCR, TCRdb reprocessed the public reads and kept productive beta chains. Rows matching on CDR3 protein sequence are summarized as one entry with the most common DNA and genes. Across this sample there are under 850,000 distinct CDR3 sequences, with under 40% seen only once. The ten most abundant clones make up 10% to 15% of the sample. Source material: blood. The receptors here all came from a man aged 18 to 35 in good health.

This chain uses TRBV6-6 with TRBJ1-1; D is perhaps TRBD1 (5 bases). V lost 5 bases to trimming and J lost 8 bases, with 12 bases between them. Per the germline V gene, CDR1 is MNHNY and CDR2 is SVGAGI (reference sequence). This CDR3 contains 12 residues. CDR3 sequence: CASSNQGLEAFF. The CDR3 DNA reads TGTGCCAGCAGTAACCAGGGCCTCGAAGCTTTCTTT.

This clonotype has a handful of counts. The V call is TRBV20-1, the J call TRBJ2-1, with a weak D call TRBD2 (6 bases). The CDR3 loop spans 12 amino acids. The V gene's germline CDR1 is DFQATT and CDR2 SNEGSKA (reference sequence). With 4 bases removed from V and 7 bases from J, the gap between germline ends came to 11 bases. This chain's CDR3 is CSAMAGLNEQFF. CDR3 sequence (DNA): TGCAGTGCTATGGCGGGGTTAAATGAGCAGTTCTTC.

This clonotype came up once. The chain couples TRBV29-1 to TRBJ2-5; TRBD1 might be the D (7 bases). Germline V gives CDR1 SQVTM, CDR2 ANQGSEA. This CDR3 spans 12 amino acids. V gave up 6 bases and J gave up 11 bases, with 19 bases separating them. CDR3: CSVAGGQSNQYF. The CDR3 coding sequence is TGCAGCGTGGCAGGGGGGCAGTCGAATCAGTACTTC.

For this clonotype: The junction shows a germline mismatch at one end, possibly a read error. The chain joins TRBV14 to TRBJ1-6; D gene ambiguous. There are 12 residues in the CDR3. CDR1 and CDR2 from the germline V gene are SGHDN and FVKESK. The CDR3 reads CASSQGDSPPHF. CDR3 nucleotide sequence: TGTGCCAGCAGCCAAGGGGATTCACCCCCCCACTTT. The whole variable domain, remainder taken from reference TRBV14 and TRBJ1-6, is EAGVTQFPSHSVIEKGQTVTLRCDPISGHDNLYWYRRVMGKEIKFLLHFVKESKQDESGMPNNRFLAERTGGTYSTLKVQPAELEDSGVYFCASSQGDSPPHFGNGTRLTVT.

This clonotype was counted only a few times. Here the CDR3 reads CASSPGARAYNEQFF. As DNA, the CDR3 is TGTGCCAGCAGCCCCGGCGCTAGGGCGTACAATGAGCAGTTCTTC. V usage is TRBV6-5 and J usage is TRBJ2-1; D is uncertain. Trimming cost V 6 bases and J 4 bases, with 16 bases left between them. This CDR3 spans 15 amino acids. Germline-derived CDR1 and CDR2 are MNHEY and SVGAGI.

In this sample, this clonotype turned up a few times. The chain recombines TRBV11-2 with TRBJ1-2, with TRBD1 as a possible D gene (5 bases). CDR1 is SGHAT and CDR2 is FQNNGV in the germline V gene. The CDR3 consists of 14 residues. The V end was cut by 0 bases, the J end by 6 bases, with 11 bases between. This CDR3 is CASSLDRVENGYTF. The CDR3 nucleotides read TGTGCCAGCAGCTTAGACAGGGTCGAGAATGGCTACACCTTC.

This clonotype was counted between two and nine times. This chain links TRBV19 with TRBJ2-4, with unresolved D. The germline CDR1 and CDR2 sequences are LNHDA and SQIVND (reference sequence). Trimming took 7 bases from V and 2 from J, leaving 21 bases between them. The CDR3 is made up of 17 amino acids. The CDR3: CASTINRALESKNIQYF. In DNA form, the CDR3 reads TGTGCCAGTACCATCAACCGGGCCTTGGAGTCCAAAAACATTCAGTACTTC. Together with reference TRBV19 and TRBJ2-4, the CDR3 gives the full variable domain: DGGITQSPKYLFRKEGQNVTLSCEQNLNHDAMYWYRQDPGQGLRLIYYSQIVNDFQKGDIAEGYSVSREKKESFPLTVTSAQKNPTAFYLCASTINRALESKNIQYFGAGTRLSVL.

This clonotype was seen ten or more times. V usage is TRBV5-1 and J usage is TRBJ2-3; D perhaps matches TRBD2 (6 bases). The germline V gene encodes CDR1 SGHRS and CDR2 YFSETQ. This CDR3 contains 11 residues. The V end lost 10 bases, the J end lost 6 bases, and 12 bases lay between the germline ends. The CDR3 DNA is TGCGCCCACAAAGGAGGGGATACGCAGTATTTT. Translation gives CAHKGGDTQYF.

The V and J genes are TRBV12-3 or TRBV12-4 and TRBJ2-5; D may correspond to TRBD1 or TRBD2 (5 bases each). V was clipped by 7 bases and J by 4 bases, with 19 bases between them. This CDR3 has 15 amino acids. CDR3 residues: CASNPLGTTIETQYF. DNA of the CDR3: TGTGCCAGCAACCCGCTAGGGACCACAATAGAGACCCAGTACTTC.

This clonotype occurred many times. The chain uses TRBV7-9 and TRBJ2-5; unclear D gene. Trimming shortened V by 4 bases and J by 1 base, and 13 bases separated the two germline ends. CDR1 is SEHNR, CDR2 FQNEAQ, per germline (reference sequence). The CDR3 has 15 amino acids. In DNA, the CDR3 is TGTGCCAGCAGCTCTCAGGTGGCGAGCCAAGAGACCCAGTACTTC. This sequence encodes CASSSQVASQETQYF.

The rearrangement joins TRBV11-3 to TRBJ2-1; 8 bases are a match to TRBD2. CDR1 is SGHNT, CDR2 YENEEA, per germline. With V trimmed by 5 bases and J by 11 bases, 5 bases remained unmatched. The CDR3 runs to 12 residues. CDR3 coding DNA: TGTGCCAGCAGCCGGGGGGGTAAGAAGCAGTTCTTC. Its protein is CASSRGGKKQFF. The whole variable domain, filled in from reference TRBV11-3 and TRBJ2-1, reads EAGVVQSPRYKIIEKKQPVAFWCNPISGHNTLYWYLQNLGQGPELLIRYENEEAVDDSQLPKDRFSAERLKGVDSTLKIQPAELGDSAVYLCASSRGGKKQFFGPGTRLTVL.

This chain connects TRBV20-1 to TRBJ1-1; TRBD1 aligns across 8 bases. Germline loops: CDR1 DFQATT, CDR2 SNEGSKA (reference sequence). Unmatched junction bases numbered 7, after V lost 2 bases and J lost 8 bases. CDR3 length: 13 amino acids. CDR3 coding DNA: TGCAGTGCTAGACGGACAGGGCAGGCCGAAGCTTTCTTT. Its protein is CSARRTGQAEAFF.

This clonotype was seen a handful of times. J is TRBJ2-3 and V is TRBV20-1, with 8 bases that match TRBD2. Trimming at V came to 3 bases and at J to 7 bases, leaving 12 bases not matched to a gene. The CDR3 extends over 15 amino acids. CDR1 is DFQATT, CDR2 SNEGSKA, per germline (reference sequence). CDR3 loop: CSASIGRGGPNTQYF. The CDR3 DNA reads as TGCAGTGCTAGTATTGGTCGGGGGGGGCCGAATACGCAGTATTTT.

The chain uses TRBV20-1 and TRBJ2-7; D perhaps matches TRBD1 (7 bases). The CDR3 is made up of 14 amino acids. CDR1 is DFQATT, CDR2 SNEGSKA, per germline (reference sequence). V lost 5 bases, J lost 10 bases, and 24 bases lay in between. The CDR3 sequence: CSALKTASEGAQYF. In nucleotides, the CDR3 is TGCAGTGCTTTAAAGACAGCCTCGGAGGGGGCCCAGTACTTC.

J is TRBJ2-5 and V is TRBV7-2; TRBD2 agrees at 10 bases. Germline V lookup: CDR1 SGHTA, CDR2 FQGNSA. The J segment lost 4 bases and the V segment lost 0 bases, leaving 5 bases of the junction unmatched. The CDR3 is 16 residues long. CDR3 nucleotide sequence: TGTGCCAGCAGCTTAGCGCTAACTAGCGGGGCAGAGACCCAGTACTTC. Protein: CASSLALTSGAETQYF.

The chain joins TRBV20-1 to TRBJ1-6; tentatively, D is TRBD1 (5 bases). The V gene lost 3 bases and the J gene lost 9 bases, with 15 bases spanning the gap. Germline loops: CDR1 DFQATT, CDR2 SNEGSKA (reference sequence). This CDR3 spans 14 amino acids. The CDR3 DNA reads TGCAGTGCTAGGACGGCGGGACGGAGTTCACCCCTCCACTTT. Amino acids: CSARTAGRSSPLHF.

This clonotype was counted many times. This chain uses TRBV20-1 with TRBJ2-1; TRBD2 might be the D (5 bases). The CDR3 sequence is 16 residues long. Per germline, CDR1 DFQATT and CDR2 SNEGSKA (reference sequence). V lost 0 bases to trimming and J lost 8 bases, with 20 bases between them. CDR3 in amino acids: CSARDSLAVSVDEQFF. CDR3 bases: TGCAGTGCTAGAGATAGTCTAGCCGTTTCTGTGGATGAGCAGTTCTTC.